These T cell receptor beta chains were read from a single sample in a study of shared clonotypes between healthy human individuals. Sequenced by immunoSEQ multiplex PCR; TCRdb stores in-frame clones only, minus some. The sample has roughly 2.5 million clones, just over 90% seen once. The sample consisted of naive CD4+ T cells sorted from blood. These receptors originate from a man aged 18 to 29 in good health. CDR3s include the opening cysteine and the closing phenylalanine or tryptophan. Fields, in order: D gene, J gene, clone size, V gene, CDR3 protein, CDR3 DNA. A D gene is named only where the DNA matches it firmly. Size values are once, few and many counts, or a class for expanded clones, and some rows have none.

>.|TRBJ1-4|.|TRBV5-1
CASSLALGSGGEKLFF
TGCGCCAGCAGCTTGGCCCTGGGGAGTGGAGGGGAAAAACTGTTTTTT
>.|TRBJ1-1|.|TRBV21-1
CASSAVQGNTEAFF
TGTGCCAGCAGCGCGGTACAGGGGAACACTGAAGCTTTCTTT
>.|TRBJ2-2|few|TRBV6-6
CASSYSGNTGELFF
TGTGCCAGCAGTTACTCGGGGAACACCGGGGAGCTGTTTTTT
>.|TRBJ2-7|.|TRBV30
CAGGSYEQYF
TGTGCCGGTGGAAGCTACGAGCAGTACTTC
>TRBD2|TRBJ2-5|.|TRBV30
CAWSDGLAGETQYF
TGTGCCTGGAGTGACGGACTAGCCGGGGAGACCCAGTACTTC
>.|TRBJ1-1|.|TRBV28
CASREQGEAFF
TGTGCCAGCAGGGAACAGGGAGAAGCTTTCTTT
>TRBD1|TRBJ1-3|.|TRBV29-1
CSVGGTAGNTIYF
TGCAGCGTTGGAGGGACAGCTGGAAACACCATATATTTT
>TRBD1|TRBJ1-4|.|TRBV2
CASSPSGQGEEKLFF
TGTGCCAGCAGCCCCTCCGGACAGGGGGAGGAAAAACTGTTTTTT
>.|TRBJ2-3|few|TRBV6-5
CASSYGDTQYF
TGTGCCAGCAGTTACGGGGATACGCAGTATTTT
>TRBD1|TRBJ1-2|.|TRBV19
CASSIGISSGQGWNYGYTF
TGTGCCAGTAGTATCGGGATAAGCTCGGGACAGGGCTGGAACTATGGCTACACCTTC
>TRBD2|TRBJ2-1|.|TRBV5-1
CASIGLAGGDEQFF
TGCGCCAGCATAGGACTAGCGGGAGGTGATGAGCAGTTCTTC
>.|TRBJ2-7|.|TRBV4-1
CASSQPQVGAEQYF
TGCGCCAGCAGCCAACCGCAGGTTGGGGCCGAGCAGTACTTC
>TRBD2|TRBJ2-3|.|TRBV6-1
CASSARGGFSTDTQYF
TGTGCCAGCAGTGCCCGCGGGGGATTTAGCACAGATACGCAGTATTTT
>TRBD1|TRBJ2-5|once|TRBV5-1
CASRGTGEQETQYF
TGCGCCAGCAGGGGGACAGGAGAACAAGAGACCCAGTACTTC
>TRBD1|TRBJ2-3|.|TRBV19
CASSILQGARTDTQYF
TGTGCCAGTAGTATCCTACAGGGGGCGCGGACAGATACGCAGTATTTT
>TRBD1|TRBJ2-7|.|TRBV7-3
CASSATGFGSYEQYF
TGTGCCAGCAGCGCGACAGGGTTTGGGTCCTACGAGCAGTACTTC
>.|TRBJ1-4|.|TRBV7-9
CASSLKQSNEKLFF
TGTGCCAGCAGCTTAAAACAGTCTAATGAAAAACTGTTTTTT
>TRBD1|TRBJ1-6|.|TRBV27
CASNPYRDRVSPLHF
TGTGCCAGCAACCCCTACCGGGACAGGGTTTCACCCCTCCACTTT
>.|TRBJ1-3|.|TRBV6-1
CASMGGDISGNTIYF
TGTGCGTCCATGGGGGGGGACATCTCTGGAAACACCATATATTTT
>.|TRBJ2-1|.|TRBV12-5
CASGLVPIRNEQFF
TGTGCTAGTGGTTTGGTACCAATTCGCAATGAGCAGTTCTTC
>.|TRBJ2-7|.|TRBV10-3
CAISGSIYEQYF
TGTGCCATCAGCGGGTCCATCTACGAGCAGTACTTC
>TRBD1|TRBJ2-3|once|TRBV7-8
CASSTRDRETDTQYF
TGTGCCAGCAGCACACGGGACAGGGAAACAGATACGCAGTATTTT
>.|TRBJ1-5|.|TRBV5-1
CASSLDTGSNQPQHF
TGCGCCAGCAGCTTGGATACGGGAAGCAATCAGCCCCAGCATTTT
>TRBD1|TRBJ1-6|.|TRBV5-4
CASSLGQVRDSPLHF
TGTGCCAGCAGCCTGGGACAGGTGAGGGATTCACCCCTCCACTTT
>.|TRBJ1-1|once|TRBV6-1
CASSDRGEAFF
TGTGCCAGCAGTGACCGCGGTGAAGCTTTCTTT
>.|TRBJ1-4|.|TRBV30
CAWTEVPGEKLFF
TGTGCCTGGACGGAGGTTCCGGGTGAAAAACTGTTTTTT
>.|TRBJ2-5|.|TRBV6-1
CASSDTGRRPYF
TGTGCCAGCAGTGATACGGGACGGCGTCCCTACTTC
>TRBD1|TRBJ2-7|.|TRBV4-1
CASSQPGTGVVEQYF
TGCGCCAGCAGCCAGCCCGGGACAGGGGTTGTCGAGCAGTACTTC
>.|TRBJ2-3|.|TRBV28
CASSTPPGRGEADTQYF
TGTGCCAGCAGCACACCCCCGGGGCGGGGAGAAGCAGATACGCAGTATTTT